The 23 T cell receptor beta chains reported below all come from one sample, sequenced in a study of cytomegalovirus exposure and HLA in healthy donors. PCR primers comprised 60 Vbeta and 13 Jbeta primers. Sequencing used immunoSEQ multiplex PCR; TCRdb keeps in-frame clones, though not all of them. This repertoire shows over 120,000 clones, 65% to 80% found once; its top ten account for about 3.7%. Sequenced: PBMCs. The receptors were sampled from a male donor in good health and CMV-seronegative.

The gene calls are TRBV9 and TRBJ2-4; TRBD2 matches at 7 bases. This CDR3 has 18 residues. Germline values: CDR1 SGDLS, CDR2 YYNGEE. Unmatched junction bases numbered 11, after V lost 2 bases and J lost 0 bases. The DNA for the CDR3 is TGTGCCAGCAGCGTGGGGGGGGACGGGAATCTAGCCAAAAACATTCAGTACTTC. Protein: CASSVGGDGNLAKNIQYF.

V gene TRBV5-6 combines with J gene TRBJ2-7, with 9 bases identical to TRBD2. Germline V gives CDR1 SGHDT, CDR2 YYEEEE. The CDR3 totals 16 residues. With V trimmed by 3 bases and J by 4 bases, 11 bases remained unmatched. This CDR3 reads CASSYRLAARGYEQYF. DNA for the CDR3: TGTGCCAGCAGCTACAGACTAGCGGCACGCGGATACGAGCAGTACTTC.

The chain is built from TRBV5-6 and TRBJ1-2; tentative D call: TRBD1 (6 bases). Germline V lookup: CDR1 SGHDT, CDR2 YYEEEE. The CDR3 covers 14 residues. Trimming stripped 1 base from V and 8 bases from J, with 15 bases between. The CDR3 loop is CASSLWEGVEGYTF. The CDR3 coding sequence is TGTGCCAGCAGCTTGTGGGAGGGGGTAGAAGGCTACACCTTC.

J is TRBJ2-1 and V is TRBV7-6; D is possibly TRBD1 (5 bases). V gave up 4 bases and J gave up 9 bases, with 13 bases separating them. CDR1 SGHVS and CDR2 FNYEAQ come from the germline V gene. The CDR3 consists of 13 residues. The CDR3 DNA reads TGTGCCAGCAGCTCCCAAGGGGTGAGTGAGCAGTTCTTC. Protein sequence: CASSSQGVSEQFF.

This clone was picked up a small number of times. The chain has TRBV7-2 and TRBJ2-4; 11 bases line up with TRBD2. The CDR3 runs to 16 residues. Germline-derived CDR1 and CDR2 are SGHTA and FQGNSA. Losses at the gene ends were 2 bases for V and 3 bases for J; bases not matched to a gene: 3. This CDR3 is CASSLIAGGLKNIQYF. DNA of the CDR3: TGTGCCAGCAGCTTAATAGCGGGGGGGCTCAAAAACATTCAGTACTTC.

This clone was recorded a few times. This chain uses TRBV4-1 with TRBJ2-1; D is perhaps TRBD1 (6 bases). V shed 0 bases and J shed 4 bases, with 16 bases lying between them. Germline V lookup: CDR1 MGHRA, CDR2 YSYEKL. The CDR3 sequence is 17 residues long. In DNA form, the CDR3 reads TGCGCCAGCAGCCAAGATGGGGGCCTTGCTCGGTACAATGAGCAGTTCTTC. This gives the protein CASSQDGGLARYNEQFF.

The chain links TRBV7-3 to TRBJ1-1, with a tentative D call TRBD1 (6 bases). Germline V gene sequence: CDR1 SGHTA, CDR2 FQGTGA. The CDR3 has 13 amino acids. The V end was cut by 5 bases, the J end by 5 bases, with 12 bases between. In DNA form, the CDR3 reads TGTGCCAGCAGCCAGGGGTGGGGAACTGAAGCTTTCTTT. The encoded protein is CASSQGWGTEAFF.

The chain recombines TRBV19 with TRBJ2-2, with TRBD1 matching over 10 bases. Germline V gene sequence: CDR1 LNHDA, CDR2 SQIVND (reference sequence). The CDR3 is 17 amino acids. Trimming at V came to 3 bases and at J to 4 bases, leaving 8 bases not matched to a gene. CDR3 nucleotide sequence: TGTGCCAGTAGTATCCTCGGGACAGGGGCGGGCACCGGGGAGCTGTTTTTT. Protein sequence: CASSILGTGAGTGELFF.

The chain combines TRBV28 with TRBJ2-6, with D tentatively TRBD1 (5 bases). Between the trimmed V and J ends, which lost 6 bases and 1 base, there was a span of 10 bases. The CDR3 length is 15 residues. Germline loops: CDR1 MDHEN, CDR2 SYDVKM. The CDR3 DNA reads as TGTGCCAGCAGACTGACAGCTTCTGGGGCCAACGTCCTGACTTTC. Translated, it gives CASRLTASGANVLTF. The variable domain in full, completed from reference TRBV28 and TRBJ2-6, reads DVKVTQSSRYLVKRTGEKVFLECVQDMDHENMFWYRQDPGLGLRLIYFSYDVKMKEKGDIPEGYSVSREKKERFSLILESASTNQTSMYLCASRLTASGANVLTFGAGSRLTVL.

The J gene is TRBJ2-3, the V gene TRBV27, with 8 nucleotides matching TRBD2. Germline V gives CDR1 MNHEY, CDR2 SMNVEV (reference sequence). This CDR3 comprises 15 residues. Losses at the gene ends were 6 bases for V and 6 bases for J; bases not matched to a gene: 11. The DNA of the CDR3 is TGTGCCAGCAGGCCCGGGAGGGCGTTCATGGATACGCAGTATTTT. It encodes CASRPGRAFMDTQYF.

This clone was counted only a few times. The J gene is TRBJ1-4, the V gene TRBV2, with D perhaps TRBD1 (5 bases). The V end lost 2 bases, the J end lost 1 base, and 8 bases lay between the germline ends. This CDR3 has 15 amino acids. Per the germline V gene, CDR1 is SNHLY and CDR2 is FYNNEI. The DNA for the CDR3 is TGTGCCAGCAGTGAAATTCAGGGAACTAATGAAAAACTGTTTTTT. Amino acid sequence: CASSEIQGTNEKLFF.

This clone was detected only a few times. This chain's CDR3 is CASSSDRATSPLHF. The CDR3 DNA follows: TGTGCCAGCAGCTCTGACAGGGCGACTTCACCCCTCCACTTT. This chain joins TRBV7-9 and TRBJ1-6, with TRBD1 matching over 7 bases. The length of the CDR3 is 14 residues. V lost 4 bases to trimming and J lost 9 bases; unmatched junction nucleotides: 6. Germline CDR1 reads SEHNR; CDR2 reads FQNEAQ (reference sequence).

The rearrangement uses TRBV6-5 and TRBJ2-7; the match to TRBD1 covers 8 bases. Germline loops: CDR1 MNHEY, CDR2 SVGAGI. The J segment lost 0 bases and the V segment lost 6 bases, leaving 4 bases of the junction unmatched. The CDR3 loop spans 14 amino acids. The CDR3 is CASSRTGSSYEQYF. The CDR3 DNA reads TGTGCCAGCAGCCGGACAGGGAGCTCCTACGAGCAGTACTTC.

This chain links TRBV6-5 with TRBJ1-1, with no clear D. The CDR3 totals 13 residues. V lost 6 bases, J lost 2 bases, and 10 bases lay in between. Germline V lookup: CDR1 MNHEY, CDR2 SVGAGI. The CDR3 here is CASRESLNTEAFF. The CDR3 coding sequence is TGTGCCAGCAGGGAGAGTTTAAACACTGAAGCTTTCTTT.

This rearrangement joins TRBV4-3 to TRBJ1-3, with unresolved D. V dropped 3 bases and J dropped 4 bases, with 10 bases sitting between them. The germline CDR1 and CDR2 sequences are LGHNA and YSLEER. The CDR3 consists of 14 residues. The CDR3 DNA sequence: TGCGCCAGCAGCCACGAGGGTTCGGGAAACACCATATATTTT. Translated: CASSHEGSGNTIYF.

This chain connects TRBV7-9 to TRBJ2-7; TRBD2 matches at 12 bases. The CDR3 is 15 amino acids. V lost 1 base, J lost 6 bases, and 4 bases stayed unmatched. CDR1 is SEHNR, CDR2 FQNEAQ, per germline (reference sequence). This CDR3 is CASSLETSGRGEQYF. The CDR3 DNA follows: TGTGCCAGCAGCTTAGAGACTAGCGGGAGAGGCGAGCAGTACTTC.

J is TRBJ2-1 and V is TRBV7-8; no clear D gene. The V gene lost 0 bases and the J gene lost 7 bases, with 10 bases spanning the gap. CDR1 and CDR2 (germline): SGHVS, FQNEAQ. This CDR3 is built from 14 residues. The CDR3 reads CASSLARLPNEQFF. The DNA for the CDR3 is TGTGCCAGCAGCTTAGCGAGACTTCCGAATGAGCAGTTCTTC.

Comments on this clone: One junction end does not reproduce the germline sequence, and a read error may be involved. The CDR3 reads CASSTGKNTEAFF. DNA of the CDR3: TGTGCTAGCAGTACAGGGAAGAACACTGAAGCTTTCTTT. The chain is built from TRBV7-7 and TRBJ1-1, with a possible D match to TRBD1 (6 bases). Germline values: CDR1 SSHAT, CDR2 FNYEAQ (reference sequence). The CDR3 is made up of 13 amino acids.

CDR3 nucleotides: TGTGCCAGCAGTTACGGCAGGGGCACGCGGGAGACCCAGTACTTC. As protein: CASSYGRGTRETQYF. The rearrangement joins TRBV6-6 to TRBJ2-5, with D possibly being TRBD1 (6 bases). V gave up 2 bases and J gave up 5 bases, with 15 bases separating them. Germline-derived CDR1 and CDR2 are MNHNY and SVGAGI (reference sequence). The CDR3 contains 15 residues.

CDR3: CASKQVSGANVLTF. CDR3 in DNA: TGTGCCAGTAAACAGGTCTCTGGGGCCAACGTCCTGACTTTC. V usage is TRBV2 and J usage is TRBJ2-6; D perhaps matches TRBD1 (5 bases). V was pared by 9 bases and J by 0 bases, with 9 bases between. CDR1 is SNHLY, CDR2 FYNNEI, per germline. This CDR3 spans 14 amino acids.

V and J are TRBV29-1 and TRBJ2-2; 7 bases align to TRBD1. V trimming: 7 bases; J trimming: 7 bases; junction bases outside the gene matches: 9. The CDR3 spans 13 residues. CDR1 is SQVTM and CDR2 is ANQGSEA in the germline V gene. The CDR3 is CSGTTTGVGELFF. CDR3 DNA: TGCAGCGGAACGACTACAGGGGTCGGGGAGCTGTTTTTT.

V usage is TRBV27 and J usage is TRBJ1-2, with TRBD1 matching 12 bases. Trimming at V came to 5 bases and at J to 10 bases, leaving 8 bases not matched to a gene. This CDR3 has 14 residues. CDR1 MNHEY and CDR2 SMNVEV come from the germline V gene (reference sequence). In nucleotides, the CDR3 is TGTGCCAGCAGTGTAGGGACAGGGGGCACGTCCTACACCTTC. Amino acid sequence: CASSVGTGGTSYTF.

This chain joins TRBV4-2 and TRBJ2-3; D not resolved. Between the trimmed V and J ends, which lost 1 base and 4 bases, there was a span of 9 bases. The CDR3 has 14 amino acids. Germline values: CDR1 LGHNA, CDR2 YNFKEQ. The CDR3 coding sequence is TGTGCCAGCAGCCAAGGTGGTTCGGCAGATACGCAGTATTTT. Protein sequence: CASSQGGSADTQYF.